One sample yielded the 21 T cell receptor beta chains listed below, sequenced in a study of T cell responses to AZD1222 COVID-19 vaccine. TCRdb's copy holds only in-frame clones and misses some; the assay was immunoSEQ multiplex PCR. The data contain 95,000 to 150,000 clones, around nine tenths of them singletons. Specimen: peripheral blood, collected on day 0 of AZD1222 vaccination. The receptors here all came from an adult in good health.

The rearrangement links TRBV19 to TRBJ2-1; 7 nucleotides align to TRBD1. Germline CDR1 and CDR2: LNHDA and SQIVND (reference sequence). V lost 3 bases and J lost 5; bases outside the gene matches: 13. The CDR3 has 17 amino acids. CDR3: CASSIRWDSQGNNEQFF. Here the CDR3 DNA reads TGTGCCAGTAGTATTCGGTGGGACAGCCAGGGAAACAATGAGCAGTTCTTC.

The CDR3 protein is CASPPGLAGAYYEQYF. The DNA for the CDR3 is TGTGCCAGCCCGCCGGGGCTAGCGGGGGCCTACTACGAGCAGTACTTC. J is TRBJ2-7 and V is TRBV28; 10 nucleotides match TRBD2. CDR3 length: 16 residues. V lost 8 bases and J lost 3; bases outside the gene matches: 13. Germline V gives CDR1 MDHEN, CDR2 SYDVKM.

The sample holds one count of this clone. This chain uses TRBV2 with TRBJ2-7; D is perhaps TRBD1 (6 bases). Germline V gene sequence: CDR1 SNHLY, CDR2 FYNNEI. The CDR3 has 17 residues. The ends were cut back, 4 bases at V and 0 bases at J, with 19 bases in the middle. The CDR3 loop reads CASSGQVTSANSYEQYF. In nucleotides, the CDR3 is TGTGCCAGCAGTGGACAGGTAACCTCCGCTAACTCCTACGAGCAGTACTTC.

The chain has TRBV4-1 and TRBJ2-1; no definite D call. Germline V CDR1 and CDR2: MGHRA, YSYEKL. V lost 2 bases and J 6 bases, leaving 11 bases between the germline ends. The CDR3 contains 14 residues. The CDR3 loop reads CASSQLGTGNEQFF. For the CDR3, the DNA is TGCGCCAGCAGCCAATTGGGAACGGGCAATGAGCAGTTCTTC.

The V call is TRBV7-9, the J call TRBJ1-5; the D gene is possibly TRBD1 (6 bases). The CDR3 consists of 13 residues. Between the trimmed V and J ends, which lost 3 bases and 7 bases, there was a span of 10 bases. The V gene's germline CDR1 is SEHNR and CDR2 FQNEAQ (reference sequence). DNA for the CDR3: TGTGCCAGCAGCTTGGGGGCGGAACAGCCCCAGCATTTT. Amino acid sequence: CASSLGAEQPQHF. Using reference TRBV7-9 and TRBJ1-5 for the parts outside the CDR3, the full variable domain is DTGVSQNPRHKITKRGQNVTFRCDPISEHNRLYWYRQTLGQGPEFLTYFQNEAQLEKSRLLSDRFSAERPKGSFSTLEIQRTEQGDSAMYLCASSLGAEQPQHFGDGTRLSIL.

J is TRBJ1-1 and V is TRBV5-1; D ambiguous. Trimming removed 4 bases at V and 4 bases at J, with 11 bases between. The CDR3 spans 13 residues. Germline CDR1 SGHRS, CDR2 YFSETQ. In DNA form, the CDR3 reads TGCGCCAGCAGCCCGAGGGAAAGCACTGAAGCTTTCTTT. Its translation is CASSPRESTEAFF.

The chain has TRBV6-5 and TRBJ2-7; D may be TRBD2 (6 bases). Germline V gene lookup returns CDR1 MNHEY and CDR2 SVGAGI. V was shortened by 8 bases and J by 4 bases, with 12 bases between the two germline ends. The CDR3 totals 12 residues. The CDR3 DNA reads as TGTGCCAGCTCCCCGGGGAGGTACGAGCAGTACTTC. Translation gives CASSPGRYEQYF.

The genes are TRBV5-1 and TRBJ1-3; D remains ambiguous. The V and J ends lost 4 bases and 0 bases respectively, with 17 bases between them. The CDR3 loop spans 17 amino acids. CDR1 is SGHRS and CDR2 is YFSETQ in the germline V gene. The CDR3 DNA reads as TGCGCCAGCAGCCCGGATGTTTCGGGCTACTCTGGAAACACCATATATTTT. Residues: CASSPDVSGYSGNTIYF.

The chain is built from TRBV13 and TRBJ2-7; no clear D gene. V gave up 4 bases and J gave up 0 bases, with 7 bases separating them. Germline lookup yields CDR1 PRHDT and CDR2 FYEKMQ (reference sequence). CDR3 length: 13 residues. The CDR3 is CASSSESSYEQYF. CDR3 nucleotide sequence: TGTGCCAGCAGCTCCGAAAGCTCCTACGAGCAGTACTTC.

With respect to this clone: At one boundary the junction diverges from the germline segment, which might be a read error. J is TRBJ1-6 and V is TRBV27, with unresolved D. This CDR3 region has 15 residues. Germline CDR1 reads MNHEY; CDR2 reads SMNVEV (reference sequence). DNA for the CDR3: TGTGCCAGCCGTTTCCTTGACCGACCAATTTCACCCCTCCACTTT. Amino acid sequence: CASRFLDRPISPLHF.

The rearrangement uses TRBV7-9 and TRBJ2-5, with 13 positions matching TRBD2. CDR1 and CDR2 (germline): SEHNR, FQNEAQ (reference sequence). The CDR3 loop spans 15 amino acids. V lost 3 bases and J lost 6; bases outside the gene matches: 4. As DNA, the CDR3 is TGTGCCAGCAGCTTGGGACTAGCGGGGTTGAAGACCCAGTACTTC. Its translation is CASSLGLAGLKTQYF.

The chain employs TRBV19 and TRBJ1-3; 10 bases are a match to TRBD1. The CDR3 sequence is 15 residues long. The J segment lost 5 bases and the V segment lost 4 bases, leaving 5 bases of the junction unmatched. Germline CDR1 and CDR2: LNHDA and SQIVND (reference sequence). CDR3 in amino acids: CASSRRQGARNTIYF. The CDR3 nucleotides read TGTGCCAGTAGTAGAAGACAGGGGGCTCGAAACACCATATATTTT.

The V gene is TRBV18, the J gene TRBJ1-1; 7 bases map to TRBD1. Germline V CDR1 and CDR2: KGHSH, LQKENI. The junction had 6 bases not matched to a gene; V was cut back by 5 bases and J by 9 bases. CDR3 length: 12 amino acids. CDR3: CASSEDRAQAFF. The CDR3 DNA is TGTGCCAGCTCAGAAGACAGGGCTCAAGCTTTCTTT.

This clone was recorded once. The J gene is TRBJ2-5, the V gene TRBV5-1, with D maybe TRBD1 (6 bases). The CDR3 runs 14 residues. Germline assignment: CDR1 SGHRS and CDR2 YFSETQ. The V and J ends lost 4 bases and 5 bases respectively, with 15 bases between them. As DNA, the CDR3 is TGCGCCAGCAGCCAGGAACAGGGTTTGGAGACCCAGTACTTC. Translated: CASSQEQGLETQYF.

The chain is built from TRBV2 and TRBJ2-4, with a weak D call TRBD2 (6 bases). V gave up 6 bases and J gave up 9 bases, with 15 bases separating them. In germline, CDR1 is SNHLY, CDR2 FYNNEI. The CDR3 is made up of 13 amino acids. Written as DNA, the CDR3 is TGTGCCAGCAGCCCGGGGCCGGAGGGCATTCAGTACTTC. It specifies CASSPGPEGIQYF.

The sample holds a few counts of this clone. The chain employs TRBV5-6 and TRBJ2-7; D possibly corresponds to TRBD1 (6 bases). V shed 4 bases and J shed 9 bases, with 14 bases lying between them. CDR1 SGHDT and CDR2 YYEEEE come from the germline V gene. CDR3 length equals 12 residues. The CDR3 is CASSAGAPGQYF. Here the CDR3 DNA reads TGTGCCAGCAGCGCAGGGGCCCCGGGGCAGTACTTC. Together with reference TRBV5-6 and TRBJ2-7, the CDR3 gives the full variable domain: DAGVTQSPTHLIKTRGQQVTLRCSPKSGHDTVSWYQQALGQGPQFIFQYYEEEERQRGNFPDRFSGHQFPNYSSELNVNALLLGDSALYLCASSAGAPGQYFGPGTRLTVT.

V and J are TRBV15 and TRBJ2-7; maybe TRBD1 (5 bases). The CDR3 runs 16 residues. Germline CDR1 reads LNHNV; CDR2 reads YYDKDF (reference sequence). Trimming stripped 0 bases from V and 3 bases from J, with 15 bases between. CDR3 bases: TGTGCCACCAGCAGAGATGGGGCGACAACTGTCTACGAGCAGTACTTC. Translation: CATSRDGATTVYEQYF.

The V and J genes are TRBV29-1 and TRBJ2-2; TRBD2 matches at 9 bases. This CDR3 region has 13 residues. Looked up from germline, CDR1 is SQVTM and CDR2 is ANQGSEA. V was clipped by 6 bases and J by 8 bases; unmatched bases: 7. The CDR3 region has the DNA TGCAGCGTGTGGACTAGCGTCATGGGGGAGCTGTTTTTT. Amino acid sequence: CSVWTSVMGELFF.

V gene TRBV9 combines with J gene TRBJ2-7; 7 nucleotides line up with TRBD1. CDR3 size: 14 residues. Germline CDR1 and CDR2: SGDLS and YYNGEE. With V trimmed by 0 bases and J by 2 bases, 2 bases remained unmatched. CDR3 protein: CASSVGQGTYEQYF. Here the CDR3 DNA reads TGTGCCAGCAGCGTAGGACAGGGAACCTACGAGCAGTACTTC. Full variable domain (remainder filled in from reference TRBV9 and TRBJ2-7): DSGVTQTPKHLITATGQRVTLRCSPRSGDLSVYWYQQSLDQGLQFLIQYYNGEERAKGNILERFSAQQFPDLHSELNLSSLELGDSALYFCASSVGQGTYEQYFGPGTRLTVT.

This chain connects TRBV25-1 to TRBJ1-2; maybe TRBD1 (6 bases). CDR1 and CDR2 from the germline V gene are MGHDK and SYGVNS. V was shortened by 1 base and J by 5 bases, with 14 bases between the two germline ends. CDR3 length: 15 residues. This CDR3 is CASSELRGGRYGYTF. The CDR3 DNA sequence: TGTGCCAGCAGTGAATTGAGGGGGGGAAGGTATGGCTACACCTTC.

This clone is a singleton in its sample. The rearrangement joins TRBV2 to TRBJ2-7, with unresolved D. Per germline, CDR1 SNHLY and CDR2 FYNNEI. Trimming stripped 11 bases from V and 3 bases from J, with 23 bases between. CDR3 length equals 15 residues. DNA of the CDR3: TGTGCCCGGGCGCAAAAACCCGGAACATACTACGAGCAGTACTTC. Protein: CARAQKPGTYYEQYF.